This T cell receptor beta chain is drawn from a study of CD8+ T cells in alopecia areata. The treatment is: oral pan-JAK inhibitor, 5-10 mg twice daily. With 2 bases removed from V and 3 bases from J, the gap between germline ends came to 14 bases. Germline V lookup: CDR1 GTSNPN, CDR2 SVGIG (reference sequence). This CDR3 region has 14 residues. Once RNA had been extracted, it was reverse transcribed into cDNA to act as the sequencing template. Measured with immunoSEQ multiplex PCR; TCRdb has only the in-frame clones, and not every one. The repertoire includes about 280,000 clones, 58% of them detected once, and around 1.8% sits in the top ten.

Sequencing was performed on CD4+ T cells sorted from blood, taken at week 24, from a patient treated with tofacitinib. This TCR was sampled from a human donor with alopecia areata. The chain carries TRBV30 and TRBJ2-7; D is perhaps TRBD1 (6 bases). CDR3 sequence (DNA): TGTGCCTGGAGTTCGGGACAAGTTTTCTACGAGCAGTACTTC. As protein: CAWSSGQVFYEQYF.